Listed below are T cell receptor beta chains from one sample, sequenced in a study of early stage breast cancer tumors. Here immunoSEQ multiplex PCR was the method, and the copy in TCRdb shows in-frame clones only, minus some. The data show approximately 33,000 clones, roughly four fifths seen once. The sample taken for sequencing was blood. These receptors were obtained from a person aged 40 to 49 with breast cancer. The CDR3 runs from the conserved cysteine through the conserved F or W. D genes are given only for firm matches. A row's size may be missing; if present it is once, few, many or a size class.

J gene | CDR3 length | clone size | V gene | D gene | CDR3 DNA | CDR3 protein
TRBJ1-4 | 13 | - | TRBV28 | TRBD1 | TGTGCCACCATGGACAGGGCTAATGAAAAACTGTTTTTT | CATMDRANEKLFF
TRBJ2-1 | 14 | once | TRBV4-1 | - | TGCGCCAGCAGCCCAGGCATCCATTACAATGAGCAGTTCTTC | CASSPGIHYNEQFF
TRBJ1-2 | 15 | - | TRBV4-1 | - | TGCGCCAGCAGCCAATTAAGGGGACAATTCTATGGCTACACCTTC | CASSQLRGQFYGYTF
TRBJ1-4 | 14 | - | TRBV28 | TRBD1 | TGTGCCAGCAGTCGGGACAGGGAGGATGAAAAACTGTTTTTT | CASSRDREDEKLFF
TRBJ1-2 | 13 | few | TRBV30 | - | TGTGCCTGGAGTGTACTGGGACTCTATGGCTACACCTTC | CAWSVLGLYGYTF
TRBJ2-2 | 17 | - | TRBV11-3 | - | TGTGCCAGCAGCTTAGGTATAGGCGGGGTGAACACCGGGGAGCTGTTTTTT | CASSLGIGGVNTGELFF
TRBJ2-5 | 14 | - | TRBV18 | - | TGTGCCAGCTCACCACCGGCGGGACAAGAGACCCAGTACTTC | CASSPPAGQETQYF
TRBJ2-2 | 14 | - | TRBV11-2 | - | TGTGCCAGCAGTAGAAACATCGGGTCCGGGGAGCTGTTTTTT | CASSRNIGSGELFF
TRBJ1-4 | 9 | - | TRBV29-1 | - | TGCAGCGGACGGAACCCTCGGGTTTTT | CSGRNPRVF
TRBJ2-3 | 15 | - | TRBV2 | TRBD2 | TGTGCCAGCAGAGCCCCAGCGGGAGGGACAGATACGCAGTATTTT | CASRAPAGGTDTQYF
TRBJ2-4 | 13 | - | TRBV18 | - | TGTGCCAGCTCACCCTACGATGAGGACATTCAGTACTTC | CASSPYDEDIQYF
TRBJ1-4 | 16 | medium-sized | TRBV18 | - | TGTGCCAGCTCACCGAGAGCTGGGACCGGTGGAGAAAAACTGTTTTTT | CASSPRAGTGGEKLFF
TRBJ1-2 | 14 | - | TRBV5-1 | - | TGCGCCAGCAGCTTGGGACAGGCAAACTATGGCTACACCTTC | CASSLGQANYGYTF
TRBJ2-7 | 13 | few | TRBV7-3 | - | TGTGCCAGCAGCTTGGGGCAGGGCGACGAGCAGTACTTC | CASSLGQGDEQYF
TRBJ1-5 | 14 | - | TRBV5-1 | - | TGCGCCAGCAGCTTGGACAGGTTAAATCAGCCCCAGCATTTT | CASSLDRLNQPQHF
TRBJ1-2 | 13 | - | TRBV2 | - | TGTGCCAGCAGTATTGACAGTAACTATGGCTACACCTTC | CASSIDSNYGYTF
TRBJ2-5 | 15 | - | TRBV5-5 | - | TGTGCCAGCACCATCTCGGACTTGCCTCAAGAGACCCAGTACTTC | CASTISDLPQETQYF
TRBJ2-7 | 12 | - | TRBV19 | TRBD1 | TGTGCCAGCAGACAGGGCGGTAGCGAGCAGTACTTC | CASRQGGSEQYF
TRBJ2-1 | 15 | - | TRBV7-8 | - | TGTGCCAGCAGCCCGGACAACCCCTATGACAATGAGCAGTTCTTC | CASSPDNPYDNEQFF
TRBJ2-4 | 14 | - | TRBV10-3 | - | TGTGCCATCAGTGCACCCCGACAGGGAGGCATTCAGTACTTC | CAISAPRQGGIQYF
TRBJ2-7 | 14 | few | TRBV28 | - | TGTGCCAGCAGTTTGTGGAGGGGGCGCTTCGAGCAGTACTTC | CASSLWRGRFEQYF
TRBJ1-4 | 15 | - | TRBV9 | TRBD1 | TGTGCCAGCAGCGGAAGGGGGCAGGGTTTTGAAAAACTGTTTTTT | CASSGRGQGFEKLFF
TRBJ2-3 | 16 | - | TRBV7-2 | TRBD2 | TGTGCCAGCAGCTACCAACTAGCGGGAGCCCCAGATACGCAGTATTTT | CASSYQLAGAPDTQYF
TRBJ1-1 | 14 | - | TRBV6-6 | TRBD1 | TGTGCCAGCAGGAACAGGGGCTCGGCCACTGAAGCTTTCTTT | CASRNRGSATEAFF
TRBJ2-7 | 15 | once | TRBV10-3 | TRBD1 | TGTGCCATCAGTGGGGGGGGACAGGGGGCGAGGGAGCAGTACTTC | CAISGGGQGAREQYF
TRBJ2-7 | 15 | - | TRBV2 | - | TGTGCCAGCAGTGAAGATAGACTAGATTTTGCGGAGCAGTACTTC | CASSEDRLDFAEQYF
TRBJ2-1 | 19 | - | TRBV7-3 | TRBD2 | TGTGCCAGCAGCCCCCGCTGGACTAGCGGGAGTGATGACTACAATGAGCAGTTCTTC | CASSPRWTSGSDDYNEQFF
TRBJ2-5 | 17 | - | TRBV5-8 | TRBD2 | TGTGCCAGCAGCCCCGGGGTTCTGGCTAGCGGAGAAGAGACCCAGTACTTC | CASSPGVLASGEETQYF
TRBJ2-5 | 13 | - | TRBV18 | - | TGTGCCAGCTCACTTCGGAACCAAGAGACCCAGTACTTC | CASSLRNQETQYF
TRBJ2-1 | 15 | - | TRBV6-5 | - | TGTGCCAGCAGTTACCCCCCGAACCCGTACAATGAGCAGTTCTTC | CASSYPPNPYNEQFF
TRBJ1-1 | 12 | - | TRBV6-5 | - | TGTGCCAGCAGTTACCCGGGGTCTGAAGCTTTCTTT | CASSYPGSEAFF
TRBJ2-1 | 18 | - | TRBV27 | TRBD2 | TGTGCCAGCAGTTTAGTTGCTAGCGGGAGATCCACCTACAATGAGCAGTTCTTC | CASSLVASGRSTYNEQFF
TRBJ1-2 | 13 | few | TRBV5-1 | TRBD1 | TGCGCCAGCAGGTGGACAGGGGACTATGGCTACACCTTC | CASRWTGDYGYTF